This T cell receptor beta chain is from a study of CD8 T cells in Susac syndrome. Study-wide results and limits: The greatest CD8+ clonal expansion in Susac occurred in TEMRA cells and in active patients. Total CD8+ and CD8+ TEMRA repertoires contained 15 to 20 and five Susac-specific public clones, respectively.

Points on this clonotype: What it binds is unknown.

Trimming took 1 base from V and 0 from J, leaving 5 bases between them. Germline CDR1 SGHDN, CDR2 FVKESK. The CDR3 has 14 amino acids. With random hexamers, roughly 0.45 to 1 ug RNA was reverse transcribed. Each CDR3 protein is one row after TCRdb ran MiXCR on the immunoSEQ multiplex PCR reads. The sample gives around 100,000 distinct CDR3 sequences, about 96% of which show up once; approximately 0.33% is in the top ten. The sample was CD8+ T cells from PBMCs. The rearrangement uses TRBV14 and TRBJ2-3; tentatively, D is TRBD2 (5 bases). This TCR derives from a human donor with Susac syndrome. CDR3 nucleotides: TGTGCCAGCAGCCAAGGGACTAGCACAGATACGCAGTATTTT. Its translation: CASSQGTSTDTQYF.